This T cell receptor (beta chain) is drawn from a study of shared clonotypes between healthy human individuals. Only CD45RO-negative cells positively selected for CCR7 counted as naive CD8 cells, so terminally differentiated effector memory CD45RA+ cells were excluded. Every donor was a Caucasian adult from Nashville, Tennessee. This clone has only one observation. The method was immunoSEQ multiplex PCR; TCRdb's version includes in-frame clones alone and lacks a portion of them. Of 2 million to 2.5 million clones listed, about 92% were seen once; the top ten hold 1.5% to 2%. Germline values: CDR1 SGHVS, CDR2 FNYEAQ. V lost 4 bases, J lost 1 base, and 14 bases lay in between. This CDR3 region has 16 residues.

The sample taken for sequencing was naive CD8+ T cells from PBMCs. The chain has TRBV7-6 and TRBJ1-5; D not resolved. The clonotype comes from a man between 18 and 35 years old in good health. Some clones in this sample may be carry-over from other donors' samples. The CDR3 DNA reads TGTGCCAGCAGCTCTGGAGGAAGGGCGAGCAATCAGCCCCAGCATTTT. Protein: CASSSGGRASNQPQHF.